This T cell receptor beta chain is from a study of cytomegalovirus exposure and HLA in healthy donors. With respect to this clone: The antigen remains undetermined.

The CDR3 extends over 18 amino acids. Per germline, CDR1 SNHLY and CDR2 FYNNEI. The junction had 16 bases not matched to a gene; V was cut back by 6 bases and J by 5 bases. Amplification used 60 Vbeta primers and 13 Jbeta primers. Original data processing: Per a later analysis, the number of unique TCR beta chains was roughly 87 million, of which some 9.9 million were shared. Assay: immunoSEQ multiplex PCR; the TCRdb copy retains only in-frame clones and omits some. D and trimming come from the DNA, and the V and J calls and clone size come from that table. This table lists approximately 58,000 clones. Points from the study as a whole: Productive rates of about 87% or about 30% were seen for most TCR beta V segments in an earlier analysis. Links to common viral pathogens appeared, in a later analysis, for several of the most significant clusters.

Sequences were obtained from PBMCs. The receptor was isolated from a man younger than 40 in good health and CMV-seropositive. The gene calls are TRBV2 and TRBJ2-3; the match to TRBD2 covers 11 bases. CDR3 in amino acids: CASRPLWSSGGHGDTQYF. The CDR3, as DNA: TGTGCCAGCAGACCCCTGTGGTCTAGCGGGGGGCACGGAGATACGCAGTATTTT.